This is a list of T cell receptor beta chains from one sample in a study of blood T cells in healthy people across ages. TCRdb re-called the 5' RACE reads through MiXCR, storing one row per CDR3 protein. The sample records approximately 960,000 distinct CDR3 sequences, about 28% being singletons. The data were also submitted as part of a second study, on T cells of mothers and their children.

The sample consisted of blood. The receptors here all came from a woman aged 35 to 49 in good health. Each CDR3 is given without its conserved first and last residue. The D gene is left open where the match is weak. Some rows have no size entry. The others give once, few or many, or a class for an expanded clone.

14,.,many,TRBV6-5,TRBJ2-5,ASSYSQGTIQETQY
14,.,.,TRBV28,TRBJ2-1,ASSRADMTPYNEQF
13,TRBD1,many,TRBV19,TRBJ2-7,ASTPREGQSYEQY
11,.,many,TRBV12-3/TRBV12-4,TRBJ2-7,ASSFKRAGEQY
9,.,few,TRBV5-1,TRBJ1-5,ASPKSKPQH
8,.,.,TRBV28,TRBJ1-1,ASSTREAF
11,.,.,TRBV15,TRBJ2-2,ATSSRNTGELF
13,.,few,TRBV27,TRBJ2-1,ATKPQGSSYNEQF
13,TRBD1,once,TRBV10-3,TRBJ2-1,AISDGTGQYNEQF
16,.,few,TRBV7-9,TRBJ2-6,ASSSTYITGTGANVLT
16,.,.,TRBV9,TRBJ2-3,ASSVRDSSGASTDTQY
13,.,.,TRBV9,TRBJ1-1,ASSVEGRLNTEAF
12,.,many,TRBV4-1,TRBJ2-3,ASSQVVFTDTQY
11,.,few,TRBV3-1,TRBJ2-3,ASSQLSTDTQY
14,.,.,TRBV5-1,TRBJ1-1,ASSLGGRIGNTEAF
14,.,.,TRBV7-9,TRBJ1-5,ASSSSSGDKSQPQH
13,.,many,TRBV15,TRBJ1-2,ATSSSRVLGYGYT
13,TRBD2,many,TRBV29-1,TRBJ2-1,SVDFMVAGGNEQF
11,TRBD1,.,TRBV27,TRBJ2-1,ATRTGGGDEQF
12,TRBD1,.,TRBV30,TRBJ1-6,AWGRQGRNSPLH
12,.,few,TRBV7-2,TRBJ1-2,ASSSDWARRGYT
11,.,few,TRBV5-1,TRBJ2-7,ASSPRTSYGQY
14,.,.,TRBV7-2,TRBJ2-5,ASSLAGGFGGETQY
12,.,many,TRBV20-1,TRBJ2-7,SAREPRGDYEQY
12,.,.,TRBV20-1,TRBJ2-7,SARSQLHGHEQY
14,.,.,TRBV5-1,TRBJ1-4,ASSLSGVATNEKLF
13,TRBD1,.,TRBV28,.,ASSSEDRGRDEQY
11,.,few,TRBV28,TRBJ1-2,ASQRLSEGGYT
14,.,few,TRBV6-1,TRBJ2-7,ASSVRQAKVSYEQY
12,.,.,TRBV20-1,.,SARDVGIGETQY
12,TRBD1,.,TRBV6-1,TRBJ2-7,ASSRGQASYEQY